This T cell receptor beta chain was recorded in a study of T cell responses to AZD1222 COVID-19 vaccine. General study results and limits: Variant regions that are unmutated are reportedly the target of nearly half of spike-specific TCRs. The donor group comprised mostly white British people and more females; the analysis possibly underestimated clonal diversity.

V lost 5 bases and J lost 2; bases outside the gene matches: 10. This CDR3 comprises 16 residues. Germline V CDR1 and CDR2: MDHEN, SYDVKM. The assay was immunoSEQ multiplex PCR, and TCRdb's table has in-frame clones only and misses some. This sample yields 150,000 to 200,000 clones, of which approximately 90% are seen a single time; 4.4% belongs to the top ten. On this clone: Its antigen is undetermined.

This receptor was identified in an adult in good health. The chain links TRBV28 to TRBJ2-7; 9 bases match TRBD1. The sample was peripheral blood, taken on day 0 of AZD1222 vaccination. The DNA for the CDR3 is TGTGCCAGCAGTACCCACAGGGGGCTTTTAACCTACGAGCAGTACTTC. It codes for CASSTHRGLLTYEQYF. Full variable domain (remainder filled in from reference TRBV28 and TRBJ2-7): DVKVTQSSRYLVKRTGEKVFLECVQDMDHENMFWYRQDPGLGLRLIYFSYDVKMKEKGDIPEGYSVSREKKERFSLILESASTNQTSMYLCASSTHRGLLTYEQYFGPGTRLTVT.